This T cell receptor beta chain was recovered during a study of CXCR3-negative and CXCR3-positive naive CD8 T cells. Study-level points and caveats: Freshly isolated PBMCs were used in most assays, given partial CXCR3 loss after freezing. Memory CD8+ cells had much lower diversity, and both naive subsets had comparably high diversity. Similar TRBV-TRBJ gene usage was seen in naive CXCR3-negative and CXCR3-positive cells, but not in memory cells. Naive subsets showed comparable surface CD5, and TCR interaction strength was also inferred from TRB CDR3 physicochemistry.

Remarks on this clonotype: The antigen is not known.

Libraries were UMI-labeled 5' RACE TRB cDNA. TCRdb reprocessed the 5' RACE reads, with one entry per CDR3 protein and no DNA. The sample data list over 40,000 distinct CDR3 sequences. The V gene's germline CDR1 is MNHNY and CDR2 SVGAGI (reference sequence). The CDR3 is 17 amino acids. The J gene is TRBJ1-5, the V gene TRBV6-6; TCRdb returns TRBD1, unconfirmable since there is no DNA. This TCR was recovered from a human donor in good health. Some clones in this sample may be carry-over from other donors' samples. The sequencing sample was made of naive CXCR3- CD8+ T cells from blood. Subset defined: CD45RO-CCR7+CD27+CD95- naive CD8+ T cells lacking CXCR3 (TNR3-). CDR3 protein: CASSYPRGLDSNQPQHF.